Below are 26 T cell receptor beta chains sequenced from a single sample in a study of T cell responses to AZD1222 COVID-19 vaccine. The table came from immunoSEQ multiplex PCR; TCRdb's copy has only in-frame clones and leaves some out. The table has roughly 100,000 clones, about 89% seen once. Sequences were derived from peripheral blood, sampled 28 days after the second AZD1222 dose. The receptor set was obtained from an adult who received the AZD1222 COVID-19 vaccine.

The chain recombines TRBV5-4 with TRBJ1-2, with 8 bases aligning to TRBD1. The V gene's germline CDR1 is SGHNT and CDR2 YYREEE (reference sequence). Trimming at V came to 4 bases and at J to 5 bases, leaving 4 bases not matched to a gene. This CDR3 contains 13 residues. The CDR3 loop reads CASSPTGGYGYTF. The CDR3 nucleotides read TGTGCCAGCAGCCCAACAGGGGGTTATGGCTACACCTTC.

This clone was observed a handful of times. The rearrangement joins TRBV7-6 to TRBJ1-5; TRBD1 is a possible D gene (5 bases). The length of the CDR3 is 15 residues. Trimming took off 5 bases at V and 2 bases at J, with 13 bases between the two ends. Germline V CDR1 and CDR2: SGHVS, FNYEAQ. This CDR3 is CASSPNPGRNQPQHF. The CDR3, as DNA: TGTGCCAGCAGCCCCAACCCGGGGCGCAATCAGCCCCAGCATTTT.

J is TRBJ1-6 and V is TRBV6-5; D might be TRBD1 (5 bases). The V and J ends lost 6 bases and 7 bases respectively, with 13 bases between them. From germline, CDR1 is MNHEY and CDR2 SVGAGI. The CDR3 consists of 14 residues. In DNA form, the CDR3 reads TGTGCCAGCAGCCGAGGGGAAAACAATTCACCCCTCCACTTT. As protein: CASSRGENNSPLHF.

V and J are TRBV5-4 and TRBJ2-7, with 10 nucleotides matching TRBD2. Germline V CDR1 and CDR2: SGHNT, YYREEE (reference sequence). Trimming at V came to 7 bases and at J to 4 bases, leaving 5 bases not matched to a gene. The CDR3 extends over 13 amino acids. CDR3 coding DNA: TGTGCCAGCCGCCGGACTAGCGGATACGAGCAGTACTTC. Its translation: CASRRTSGYEQYF.

J is TRBJ2-5 and V is TRBV5-6, with a weak D call TRBD2 (7 bases). The CDR3 length is 14 residues. Germline CDR1 SGHDT, CDR2 YYEEEE. V was cut by 6 bases and J by 3 bases, with 15 bases left in between. Here the CDR3 DNA reads TGTGCCAGCACCGGGGGGCCCACGGAAGAGACCCAGTACTTC. Translating it yields CASTGGPTEETQYF.

This chain joins TRBV6-5 and TRBJ2-1; 10 bases line up with TRBD2. Germline trimming cut 4 bases from V and 3 bases from J; bases unmatched to any gene: 3. The germline CDR1 and CDR2 sequences are MNHEY and SVGAGI. This CDR3 is built from 15 residues. The CDR3 reads CASSSLAGVYNEQFF. The CDR3 DNA sequence: TGTGCCAGCAGTTCCCTAGCGGGAGTCTACAATGAGCAGTTCTTC.

The chain links TRBV5-1 to TRBJ2-3, with TRBD1 as a possible D gene (6 bases). In germline, CDR1 is SGHRS, CDR2 YFSETQ. The V end lost 3 bases, the J end lost 5 bases, and 22 bases lay between the germline ends. The CDR3 covers 17 residues. This CDR3 reads CASSWTAPGSLGDTQYF. CDR3 in DNA: TGCGCCAGCAGCTGGACAGCCCCAGGCAGCTTGGGAGATACGCAGTATTTT.

The V call is TRBV6-5, the J call TRBJ2-3; D is unresolved. Deletions cut 2 bases from V and 6 bases from J, with 6 bases between. In germline, CDR1 is MNHEY, CDR2 SVGAGI. The CDR3 loop spans 12 amino acids. CDR3 in DNA: TGTGCCAGCAGTTACCCCCCGGATACGCAGTATTTT. Translating it yields CASSYPPDTQYF.

The chain has TRBV27 and TRBJ2-1; TRBD1 aligns across 10 bases. Germline V gene sequence: CDR1 MNHEY, CDR2 SMNVEV (reference sequence). The CDR3 has 14 amino acids. With V trimmed by 5 bases and J by 5 bases, 3 bases remained unmatched. The CDR3 spells CASSRDRGHNEQFF. The CDR3 DNA reads as TGTGCCAGCAGTAGGGACAGGGGACACAATGAGCAGTTCTTC.

This chain connects TRBV14 to TRBJ1-6; D uncertain. The CDR3 has 13 residues. The germline V gene has CDR1 SGHDN and CDR2 FVKESK. V shed 4 bases and J shed 7 bases, with 8 bases lying between them. The CDR3 here is CASSRQENSPLHF. The CDR3 nucleotides read TGTGCCAGCAGCCGGCAGGAGAATTCACCCCTCCACTTT.

V is TRBV5-3 and J is TRBJ2-3; TRBD2 agrees at 8 bases. TRBV5-3 is recorded as an ORF, its role being uncertain. The V and J ends lost 10 bases and 4 bases, in that order; junction bases with no gene match: 23. CDR3 length: 18 amino acids. The CDR3 protein is CAQSGDSACSGRSDTQYF. As DNA, the CDR3 is TGTGCCCAGTCAGGGGATAGTGCGTGCAGCGGGAGATCAGATACGCAGTATTTT.

The chain joins TRBV7-9 to TRBJ2-7; 8 nucleotides agree with TRBD1. The CDR3 spans 13 residues. The trim removed 5 bases at V and 5 bases at J, leaving 5 bases unmatched. Germline V gene lookup returns CDR1 SEHNR and CDR2 FQNEAQ (reference sequence). The DNA for the CDR3 is TGTGCCAGCAGCCCCGGACAGGGCCACGAGCAGTACTTC. It codes for CASSPGQGHEQYF.

This sequence joins TRBV10-3 and TRBJ2-1; 8 bases fit TRBD2. The germline gives CDR1 ENHRY, CDR2 SYGVKD. The CDR3 has 15 amino acids. Trimming removed 4 bases from V and 10 bases from J; junction bases left unmatched: 12. The CDR3 here is CAISGGSGKVWEQFF. The CDR3 DNA is TGTGCCATCAGTGGTGGTAGCGGGAAAGTCTGGGAGCAGTTCTTC.

V gene TRBV28 combines with J gene TRBJ1-6; TRBD1 is a possible D gene (5 bases). The germline V and J ends were trimmed by 6 bases and 7 bases, with 13 bases remaining between them. The germline gives CDR1 MDHEN, CDR2 SYDVKM. CDR3 length equals 14 residues. The CDR3 region has the DNA TGTGCCAGCAGGGTGTCGGGGGTCAATTCACCCCTCCACTTT. Its translation: CASRVSGVNSPLHF.

This chain connects TRBV11-2 to TRBJ1-2, with D perhaps matching TRBD1 (5 bases). In germline, CDR1 is SGHAT, CDR2 FQNNGV. The CDR3 consists of 15 residues. The germline V and J ends were trimmed by 4 bases and 2 bases, with 14 bases remaining between them. CDR3 sequence (DNA): TGTGCCAGCAGCTCTCTGGGGGGGATAAACTATGGCTACACCTTC. This translates into CASSSLGGINYGYTF.

CDR3 nucleotides: TGCGCCAGCAGCTTGGATGGGTTGGCAGCTTTCTTT. Translating gives CASSLDGLAAFF. The chain uses TRBV5-1 and TRBJ1-1; no firm D call. There are 12 residues in the CDR3. V shed 0 bases and J shed 10 bases, with 10 bases lying between them. Germline loops: CDR1 SGHRS, CDR2 YFSETQ.

This chain connects TRBV6-6 to TRBJ2-1, with D maybe TRBD2 (6 bases). The germline CDR1 and CDR2 sequences are MNHNY and SVGAGI (reference sequence). The CDR3 sequence is 12 residues long. Trimming removed 2 bases at V and 8 bases at J, with 7 bases between. The CDR3 spells CASSYVADEQFF. In DNA, the CDR3 is TGTGCCAGCAGTTACGTAGCGGATGAGCAGTTCTTC.

This clone was detected only a few times. This chain connects TRBV10-2 to TRBJ1-5, with a weak D call TRBD1 (6 bases). This CDR3 region has 17 residues. With 0 bases removed from V and 7 bases from J, the gap between germline ends came to 19 bases. CDR1 is WSHSY, CDR2 SAAADI, per germline. CDR3 in DNA: TGCGCCAGCAGTGAGTCGCCCTTTAGACAGGCTAGACAGCCCCAGCATTTT. Translated, it gives CASSESPFRQARQPQHF.

This chain links TRBV15 with TRBJ1-3, with 8 bases identical to TRBD1. V gave up 6 bases and J gave up 2 bases; unmatched junction bases: 3. The CDR3 runs to 14 residues. The V gene's germline CDR1 is LNHNV and CDR2 YYDKDF (reference sequence). This CDR3 is CATRMTGAGNTIYF. In DNA, the CDR3 is TGTGCCACCAGGATGACAGGGGCTGGAAACACCATATATTTT.

In its sample, this clone was seen once. This chain uses TRBV4-1 with TRBJ1-4; no clear D. The CDR3 covers 14 residues. CDR1 and CDR2 (germline): MGHRA, YSYEKL. Deletions cut 3 bases from V and 8 bases from J, with 13 bases between. The CDR3 protein is CASSHGSNREKLFF. The CDR3 DNA is TGCGCCAGCAGCCATGGGTCAAACCGCGAAAAACTGTTTTTT.

The chain has TRBV11-2 and TRBJ1-3; unclear D gene. Germline V gene data show CDR1 as SGHAT and CDR2 as FQNNGV. The CDR3 length is 13 residues. V lost 0 bases and J lost 7, with 7 bases in between. The CDR3 DNA reads TGTGCCAGCAGCTTAGACACGGACAACACCATATATTTT. It encodes CASSLDTDNTIYF.

This clone was seen only a few times. The genes are TRBV6-2 or TRBV6-3 and TRBJ1-5; no clear D. The CDR3 runs to 13 residues. From germline, CDR1 is MNHEY and CDR2 SVGEGT. V shed 0 bases and J shed 7 bases, with 7 bases lying between them. As DNA, the CDR3 is TGTGCCAGCAGTTACTCGAACGACCAGCCCCAGCATTTT. This codes for CASSYSNDQPQHF.

The gene calls are TRBV2 and TRBJ2-7; possible D gene TRBD1, 6 bases. The germline gives CDR1 SNHLY, CDR2 FYNNEI. Between the trimmed V and J ends, which lost 6 bases and 7 bases, there was a span of 19 bases. The CDR3 totals 14 residues. In DNA, the CDR3 is TGTGCCAGCAGAGGACAGTCCGTCTTGGGGGAGCAGTACTTC. The encoded protein is CASRGQSVLGEQYF.

This clone was recorded once. This chain's CDR3 is CATSSRRDRGWIYEQYF. CDR3 sequence (DNA): TGTGCCACCAGCAGTAGGAGGGACAGGGGCTGGATCTACGAGCAGTACTTC. This chain joins TRBV15 and TRBJ2-7; 10 bases agree with TRBD1. The CDR3 has 17 residues. From germline, CDR1 is LNHNV and CDR2 YYDKDF (reference sequence). Trimming removed 3 bases from V and 3 bases from J; junction bases left unmatched: 11.

This clone showed up just a few times. This chain connects TRBV9 to TRBJ2-5; TRBD1 matches 8 bases. V was pared by 3 bases and J by 2 bases, with 9 bases of the junction left unmatched. The CDR3 loop spans 16 amino acids. Germline values: CDR1 SGDLS, CDR2 YYNGEE. CDR3 nucleotides: TGTGCCAGCAGCGCTTATGGACAGGGCGGGCAAGAGACCCAGTACTTC. It is translated as CASSAYGQGGQETQYF.

The chain uses TRBV27 and TRBJ2-7, with 9 positions matching TRBD1. V gave up 6 bases and J gave up 2 bases; unmatched junction bases: 5. Germline V gene sequence: CDR1 MNHEY, CDR2 SMNVEV (reference sequence). The CDR3 spans 14 residues. The CDR3 sequence: CASRGTGITYEQYF. The CDR3 DNA sequence: TGTGCCAGCAGGGGGACAGGGATAACCTACGAGCAGTACTTC.